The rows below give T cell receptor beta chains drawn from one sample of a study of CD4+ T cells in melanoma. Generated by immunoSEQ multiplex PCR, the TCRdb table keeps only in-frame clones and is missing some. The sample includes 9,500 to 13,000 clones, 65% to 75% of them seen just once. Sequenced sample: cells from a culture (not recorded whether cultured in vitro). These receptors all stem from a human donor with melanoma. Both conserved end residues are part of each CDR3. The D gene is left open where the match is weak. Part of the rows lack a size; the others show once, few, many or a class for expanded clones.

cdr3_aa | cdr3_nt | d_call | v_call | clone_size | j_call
CSVSPGSNYGYTF | TGCAGCGTCAGCCCGGGGTCTAACTATGGCTACACCTTC | . | TRBV29-1 | . | TRBJ1-2
CSVGKGLGTEAFF | TGCAGCGTTGGGAAAGGATTGGGGACTGAAGCTTTCTTT | . | TRBV29-1 | . | TRBJ1-1
CAWSVRDRGRFQETQYF | TGTGCCTGGAGTGTTCGGGACAGGGGGAGATTCCAAGAGACCCAGTACTTC | TRBD1 | TRBV30 | . | TRBJ2-5
CASSSKQGTLRGYTF | TGTGCCAGCAGCTCCAAGCAGGGGACTCTTCGTGGCTACACCTTC | . | TRBV5-4 | . | TRBJ1-2
CASSRNRGSEKLFF | TGTGCCAGCAGCCGGAACAGGGGCAGTGAAAAACTGTTTTTT | TRBD1 | TRBV14 | few | TRBJ1-4
CAYARDRGRKAFF | TGTGCCTACGCCCGGGACAGGGGGAGGAAAGCTTTCTTT | TRBD1 | TRBV30 | few | TRBJ1-1
CASSQTANGYTF | TGTGCCAGCAGCCAGACAGCCAACGGCTACACCTTC | . | TRBV14 | . | TRBJ1-2
CASSPRVTGANVLTF | TGTGCCAGCAGTCCAAGGGTGACGGGGGCCAACGTCCTGACTTTC | . | TRBV27 | . | TRBJ2-6
CASSPGTGAYSPLHF | TGTGCCAGCAGTCCAGGGACAGGGGCTTATTCACCCCTCCACTTT | TRBD1 | TRBV6-1 | . | TRBJ1-6
CASSNLQGGLQPQHF | TGTGCCAGCAGTAACCTACAGGGTGGACTACAGCCCCAGCATTTT | . | TRBV6-1 | . | TRBJ1-5
CASSLGRSSYNSPLHF | TGTGCCAGCAGCTTAGGGAGAAGCTCCTATAATTCACCCCTCCACTTT | . | TRBV11-2 | . | TRBJ1-6
CASSLYPRGPEAFF | TGTGCCAGCAGTCTATACCCCAGGGGGCCCGAAGCTTTCTTT | TRBD1 | TRBV6-1 | few | TRBJ1-1
CASSLVWDYGYTF | TGTGCCAGCAGCTTAGTTTGGGACTATGGCTACACCTTC | . | TRBV7-2 | . | TRBJ1-2
CASSLNPGTRELFF | TGTGCCAGCAGCTTGAACCCCGGGACCCGGGAGCTGTTTTTT | . | TRBV7-8 | . | TRBJ2-2
CASTDLAFGYTF | TGTGCCAGCACCGACCTGGCGTTCGGCTACACCTTC | . | TRBV6-1 | . | TRBJ1-2
CASNPGPLQPQHF | TGTGCCAGCAATCCCGGTCCGCTACAGCCCCAGCATTTT | . | TRBV2 | . | TRBJ1-5
CASSEGFGTGNEKLFF | TGTGCCAGCAGTGAAGGATTCGGGACAGGAAATGAAAAACTGTTTTTT | TRBD1 | TRBV6-1 | . | TRBJ1-4
CASSQDMATEAFF | TGTGCCAGCAGTCAAGACATGGCCACTGAAGCTTTCTTT | . | TRBV2 | . | TRBJ1-1
CASSSRVGGILSSYNSPLHF | TGTGCCAGCAGCTCCCGTGTGGGAGGAATTTTAAGCTCCTATAATTCACCCCTCCACTTT | . | TRBV7-6 | . | TRBJ1-6
CASSYYTGELFF | TGTGCCAGCAGCTACTATACCGGGGAGCTGTTTTTT | . | TRBV2 | . | TRBJ2-2
CASSQGQGYGYTF | TGCGCCAGCAGCCAAGGACAGGGGTATGGCTACACCTTC | TRBD1 | TRBV4-1 | few | TRBJ1-2
CATRGGGIYGYTF | TGTGCCACCCGGGGAGGGGGCATCTATGGCTACACCTTC | TRBD1 | TRBV6-5 | . | TRBJ1-2
CASSPGPGPESYEQYF | TGCGCCAGCAGCCCGGGGCCAGGGCCAGAGAGCTACGAGCAGTACTTC | . | TRBV5-1 | . | TRBJ2-7
CALRGMGTEAFF | TGTGCCTTGAGGGGGATGGGCACTGAAGCTTTCTTT | . | TRBV30 | . | TRBJ1-1
CASSLGRANTGELFF | TGCGCCAGCAGCTTGGGAAGGGCGAACACCGGGGAGCTGTTTTTT | . | TRBV5-1 | . | TRBJ2-2
CASSLYGGSYNEQFF | TGTGCCAGCAGCTTATATGGGGGCTCCTACAATGAGCAGTTCTTC | . | TRBV7-3 | . | TRBJ2-1
CASSRTEGGYTF | TGTGCCAGCTCACGGACAGAGGGAGGCTACACCTTC | . | TRBV18 | once | TRBJ1-2
CASSRSSAGGLSDTQYF | TGTGCCAGCAGCCGATCCTCAGCGGGGGGCCTGTCGGATACGCAGTATTTT | TRBD2 | TRBV5-4 | . | TRBJ2-3